This T cell receptor (delta chain) is from a study of gamma-delta T cells after stem cell transplantation. The CDR3 totals 20 residues. Germline V gene data show CDR1 as TVYSNPD and CDR2 as GDNSRS (reference sequence). TCRdb reanalysed the RT-PCR reads via CATT. The repertoire has some 810 delta-chain clones, more than 15% of them found once; the top ten carry 60% to 70%. A word on this clone: The germline gene is not matched at one end of the junction; a read error may be the cause. Other DNA sequences within the sample encode an identical CDR3.

The sequenced sample consisted of gamma-delta T cells. The receptor was isolated from a human donor. It is not recorded whose cells these are; they may come from a transplant donor. The chain uses TRDV3 and TRDJ1; TRDD3 matches at 7 bases. The CDR3 DNA reads as TGTGCCTTTATGCACGGAGAGGGGGTTTTTGGGGGACTTTACACCGATAAGCTCATCTTT. This translates into CAFMHGEGVFGGLYTDKLIF.